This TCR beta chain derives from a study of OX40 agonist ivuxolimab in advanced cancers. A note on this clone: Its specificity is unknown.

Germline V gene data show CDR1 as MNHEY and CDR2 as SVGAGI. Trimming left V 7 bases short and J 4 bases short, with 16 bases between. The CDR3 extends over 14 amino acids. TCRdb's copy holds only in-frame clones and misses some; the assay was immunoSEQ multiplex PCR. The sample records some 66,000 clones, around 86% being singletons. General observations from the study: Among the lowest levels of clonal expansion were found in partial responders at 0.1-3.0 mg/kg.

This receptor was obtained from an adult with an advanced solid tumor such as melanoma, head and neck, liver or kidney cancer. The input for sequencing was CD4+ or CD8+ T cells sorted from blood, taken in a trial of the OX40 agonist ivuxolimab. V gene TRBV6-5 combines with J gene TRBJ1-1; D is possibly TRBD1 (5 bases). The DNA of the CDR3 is TGTGCCAGCACCTTCGATTGGGGCAGCACTGAAGCTTTCTTT. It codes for CASTFDWGSTEAFF.